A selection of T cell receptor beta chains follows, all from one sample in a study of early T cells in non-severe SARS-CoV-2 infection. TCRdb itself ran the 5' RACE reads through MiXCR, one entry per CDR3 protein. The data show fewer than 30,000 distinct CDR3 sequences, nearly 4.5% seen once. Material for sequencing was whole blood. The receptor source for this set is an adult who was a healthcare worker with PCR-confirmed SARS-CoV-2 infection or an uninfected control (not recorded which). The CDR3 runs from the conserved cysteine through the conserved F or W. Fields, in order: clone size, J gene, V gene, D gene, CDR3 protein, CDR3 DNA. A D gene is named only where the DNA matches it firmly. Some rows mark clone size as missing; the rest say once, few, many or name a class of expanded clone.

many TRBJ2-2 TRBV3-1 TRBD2 CASSSLAGGAGELFF TGTGCCAGCAGCTCACTAGCGGGGGGTGCCGGGGAGCTGTTTTTT
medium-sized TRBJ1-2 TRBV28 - CASSPPIGGQVGYTF TGTGCCAGCAGTCCCCCAATCGGGGGGCAGGTTGGCTACACCTTC
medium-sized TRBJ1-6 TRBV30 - CAWSLKGFSPLHF TGTGCCTGGAGTCTGAAGGGATTTTCACCCCTCCACTTT
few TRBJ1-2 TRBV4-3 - CASSLGPFYGYTF TGCGCCAGCAGCCTGGGCCCGTTCTATGGCTACACCTTC
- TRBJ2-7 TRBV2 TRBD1 CASFHRGRGSYEQYF TGTGCCAGCTTCCACAGGGGGCGAGGATCCTACGAGCAGTACTTC
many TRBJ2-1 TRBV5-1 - CASSLPRITYNEQFF TGCGCCAGCAGCTTGCCCAGGATAACCTACAATGAGCAGTTCTTC
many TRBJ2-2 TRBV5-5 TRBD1 CASSLRQGEVSGELFF TGTGCCAGCAGCTTGAGGCAGGGGGAAGTTTCCGGGGAGCTGTTTTTT
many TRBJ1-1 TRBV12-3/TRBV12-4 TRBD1 CASSFPAGGNTEAFF TGTGCCAGCAGCTTTCCCGCAGGGGGGAACACTGAAGCTTTCTTT
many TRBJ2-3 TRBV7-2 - CASSLVQSTDTQYF TGTGCCAGCAGCTTAGTTCAGTCCACAGATACGCAGTATTTT
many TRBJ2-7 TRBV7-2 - CASSLAGPYEQYF TGTGCCAGCAGCTTAGCGGGCCCCTACGAGCAGTACTTC
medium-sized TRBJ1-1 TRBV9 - CASSVSKNTEAFF TGTGCCAGCAGCGTCTCTAAGAACACTGAAGCTTTCTTT
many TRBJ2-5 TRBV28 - CASSLTRSRAGETQYF TGTGCCAGCAGTCTGACAAGGTCCCGGGCGGGTGAGACCCAGTACTTC
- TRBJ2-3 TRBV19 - CASSINGYSDTQYF TGTGCCAGTAGTATAAATGGTTATTCAGATACGCAGTATTTT
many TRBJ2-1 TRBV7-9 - CAVLRDEQFF TGTGCCGTATTGAGGGATGAGCAGTTCTTC
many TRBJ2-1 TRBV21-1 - CASSKLAGAYNEQFF TGTGCCAGCAGCAAACTAGCGGGGGCATACAATGAGCAGTTCTTC
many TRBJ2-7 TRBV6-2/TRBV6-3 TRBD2 CASARTSGGYEQYF TGTGCCAGCGCCAGGACTAGCGGGGGTTACGAGCAGTACTTC
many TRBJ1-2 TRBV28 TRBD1 CASSFPGQGASYGYTF TGTGCCAGCAGTTTCCCGGGACAGGGGGCGAGCTATGGCTACACCTTC
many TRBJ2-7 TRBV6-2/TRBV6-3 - CASRPGPTYEQYF TGTGCCAGCAGACCGGGACCTACCTACGAGCAGTACTTC
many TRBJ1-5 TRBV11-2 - CASSLGGTGIQPQHF TGTGCCAGCAGCTTAGGGGGGACGGGAATCCAGCCCCAGCATTTT
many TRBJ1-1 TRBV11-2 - CASSLDSAVNTEAFF TGTGCCAGCAGCTTAGATTCGGCAGTGAACACTGAAGCTTTCTTT
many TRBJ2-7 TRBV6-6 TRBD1 CASSSGQVYEQYF TGTGCCAGCAGTTCCGGACAGGTCTACGAGCAGTACTTC
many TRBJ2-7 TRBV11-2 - CASSLSAKSGYEQYF TGTGCCAGCAGCTTAAGCGCGAAGTCCGGCTACGAGCAGTACTTC
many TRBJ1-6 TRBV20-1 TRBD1 CSARDLGRGNSPLHF TGCAGTGCTAGAGATCTAGGCAGGGGGAATTCACCCCTCCACTTT
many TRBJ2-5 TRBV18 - CASSPGLLETQYF TGTGCCAGCTCACCAGGCCTCTTGGAGACCCAGTACTTC
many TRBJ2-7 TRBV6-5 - CASSRPGSNEQYF TGTGCCAGCAGTCGCCCAGGGTCCAATGAGCAGTACTTC
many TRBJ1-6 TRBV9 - CASSALDRGPTSPLHF TGTGCCAGCAGCGCCCTGGATCGGGGGCCGACTTCACCCCTCCACTTT
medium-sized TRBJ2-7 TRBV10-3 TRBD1 CAISEPILGSGGRSYEQYF TGTGCCATCAGTGAGCCCATTTTGGGTTCAGGGGGCCGGTCCTACGAGCAGTACTTC
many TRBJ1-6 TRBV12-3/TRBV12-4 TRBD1 CASRGITGQGNSPLHF TGTGCCAGCAGGGGGATCACAGGACAGGGGAATTCACCCCTCCACTTT
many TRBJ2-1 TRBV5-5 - CASSLVIAAYNEQFF TGTGCCAGCAGCTTGGTAATAGCGGCTTACAATGAGCAGTTCTTC
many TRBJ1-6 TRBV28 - CASSFYPPLHF TGTGCCAGCAGTTTTTACCCACCCCTCCACTTT
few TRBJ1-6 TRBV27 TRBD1 CASSLRTGGYNSPLHF TGTGCCAGCAGTTTAAGGACAGGGGGATATAATTCACCCCTCCACTTT
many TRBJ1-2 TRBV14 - CASSTQVRGGYTF TGTGCCAGCAGCACCCAGGTGCGTGGAGGCTACACCTTC
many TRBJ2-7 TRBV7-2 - CASSLEGLSYEQYF TGTGCCAGCAGCTTAGAGGGGCTCTCGTACGAGCAGTACTTC